The 8 T cell receptor beta chains given below trace back to one sample, sequenced in a study of control samples from healthy donors and cancer patients. Clones were sequenced by immunoSEQ multiplex PCR, and TCRdb holds only the in-frame ones, with some missing. This sample yields around 49,000 clones, of which approximately 89% are seen a single time; 1.5% to 2% belongs to the top ten. What was sequenced was PBMCs. The receptors originated from a man aged 35-49 years with colorectal cancer.

The rearrangement uses TRBV4-1 and TRBJ2-7; maybe TRBD1 (5 bases). Trimming took 1 base from V and 7 from J, leaving 11 bases between them. Germline loops: CDR1 MGHRA, CDR2 YSYEKL. This CDR3 comprises 13 residues. CDR3 bases: TGCGCCAGCAGCCAAGGCAGGGATGGGGAGCAGTACTTC. Translating it yields CASSQGRDGEQYF.

This clone was observed once. For the CDR3, the DNA is TGTGCCTGGAGTGCCTGGGACACTAACACCGGGGAGCTGTTTTTT. Translating it yields CAWSAWDTNTGELFF. The chain uses TRBV30 and TRBJ2-2, with a possible D match to TRBD1 (6 bases). The CDR3 runs 15 residues. The V gene's germline CDR1 is GTSNPN and CDR2 SVGIG (reference sequence). The V end was cut by 1 base, the J end by 2 bases, with 11 bases between.

The chain joins TRBV5-4 to TRBJ1-2, with TRBD1 identical over 8 bases. CDR1 and CDR2 from the germline V gene are SGHNT and YYREEE (reference sequence). There are 18 residues in the CDR3. The V gene end was trimmed by 3 bases and the J gene end by 1 base; junction bases not matched to a gene: 14. CDR3 protein: CASSSWLTGTGGNYGYTF. CDR3 sequence (DNA): TGTGCCAGCAGCTCATGGCTAACCGGGACAGGTGGTAACTATGGCTACACCTTC.

The rearrangement joins TRBV19 to TRBJ1-1; possible D gene TRBD1, 6 bases. Germline V lookup: CDR1 LNHDA, CDR2 SQIVND (reference sequence). Between the trimmed V and J ends, which lost 7 bases and 5 bases, there was a span of 17 bases. This CDR3 has 14 residues. The chain's CDR3 is CASKKSEGGTEAFF. CDR3 DNA: TGTGCCAGTAAAAAATCAGAAGGGGGGACTGAAGCTTTCTTT.

The chain joins TRBV19 to TRBJ1-5; D is undetermined. Trimming left V 0 bases short and J 6 bases short, with 12 bases between. CDR3 length equals 15 residues. CDR1 is LNHDA, CDR2 SQIVND, per germline (reference sequence). CDR3 bases: TGTGCCAGTAGTATAGATGGAGGGTGGGCTCAGCCCCAGCATTTT. Its protein is CASSIDGGWAQPQHF.

The chain joins TRBV20-1 to TRBJ1-1; possible D gene TRBD1, 5 bases. The V end lost 7 bases, the J end lost 3 bases, and 9 bases lay between the germline ends. The CDR3 length is 11 residues. Germline CDR1 DFQATT, CDR2 SNEGSKA (reference sequence). The CDR3 loop reads CSVQGDTEAFF. In DNA, the CDR3 is TGCAGTGTCCAGGGTGACACTGAAGCTTTCTTT.

A note on this clone: Relative to the germline gene, one junction end is altered; a read error may explain this. The rearrangement uses TRBV7-7 and TRBJ2-1, with D maybe TRBD1 (6 bases). In germline, CDR1 is SSHAT, CDR2 FNYEAQ (reference sequence). The CDR3 is 15 residues long. The CDR3 bases are TGTGCTAGCAGCCTGGGACATTACCCCTACAATGAGCAGTTCTTC. This encodes CASSLGHYPYNEQFF.

J is TRBJ2-7 and V is TRBV11-3; perhaps TRBD1 as D (5 bases). This CDR3 is built from 14 residues. Germline assignment: CDR1 SGHNT and CDR2 YENEEA. Trimming took off 8 bases at V and 3 bases at J, with 17 bases between the two ends. CDR3 protein: CASSKETENYEQYF. CDR3 nucleotide sequence: TGTGCCAGCTCGAAGGAGACAGAGAACTACGAGCAGTACTTC.